This TCR beta chain was identified during a study of early T cells in non-severe SARS-CoV-2 infection. At least ten counts were recorded for this clonotype. TCRdb re-called the 5' RACE reads through MiXCR, storing one row per CDR3 protein. The sample holds 50,000 to 75,000 distinct CDR3 sequences, 12% seen once. The material was whole blood, obtained at baseline. This receptor was obtained from an adult who was a healthcare worker with PCR-confirmed SARS-CoV-2 infection or an uninfected control (not recorded which). The donor label of this sample is uncertain.

CDR3 loop: CSAVDSQYTGELFF. The CDR3 bases are TGCAGTGCTGTGGACAGCCAGTACACCGGGGAGCTGTTTTTT. V usage is TRBV20-1 and J usage is TRBJ2-2, with a weak D call TRBD1 (6 bases). Between the trimmed V and J ends, which lost 5 bases and 3 bases, there was a span of 13 bases. This CDR3 region has 14 residues. Germline V gene sequence: CDR1 DFQATT, CDR2 SNEGSKA (reference sequence).